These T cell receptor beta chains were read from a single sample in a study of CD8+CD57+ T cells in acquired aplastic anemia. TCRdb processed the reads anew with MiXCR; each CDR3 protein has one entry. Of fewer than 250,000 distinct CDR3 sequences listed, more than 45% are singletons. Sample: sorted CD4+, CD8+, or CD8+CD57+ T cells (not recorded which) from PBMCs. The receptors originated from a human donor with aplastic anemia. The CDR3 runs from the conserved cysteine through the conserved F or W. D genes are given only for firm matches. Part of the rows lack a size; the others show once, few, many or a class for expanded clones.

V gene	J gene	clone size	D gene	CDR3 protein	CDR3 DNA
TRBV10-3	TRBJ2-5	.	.	CAISVPPETQYF	TGTGCCATCAGTGTCCCCCCAGAGACCCAGTACTTC
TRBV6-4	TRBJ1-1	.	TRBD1	CAISEDRVNTEAFF	TGTGCCATCAGTGAGGACAGGGTGAACACTGAAGCTTTCTTT
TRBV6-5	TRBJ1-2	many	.	CASSYSDTAYGYTF	TGTGCCAGCAGTTACTCGGACACCGCCTATGGCTACACCTTC
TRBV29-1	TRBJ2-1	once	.	CSVPGLRNEQFF	TGCAGCGTTCCGGGACTCCGAAATGAGCAGTTCTTC
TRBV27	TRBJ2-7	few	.	CATRSGSAYEQYF	TGTGCCACCAGGAGCGGGTCAGCCTACGAGCAGTACTTC
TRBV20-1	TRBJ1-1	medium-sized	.	CSARQGHRDTEAFF	TGCAGTGCTAGGCAGGGGCATCGGGACACTGAAGCTTTCTTT
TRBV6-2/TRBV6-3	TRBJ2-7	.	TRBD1	CASQSGQSVNEQYF	TGTGCCAGCCAATCGGGACAGTCGGTGAACGAGCAGTACTTC
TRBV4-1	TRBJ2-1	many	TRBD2	CASSQRLADYNEQFF	TGCGCCAGCAGCCAACGACTAGCGGACTACAATGAGCAGTTCTTC
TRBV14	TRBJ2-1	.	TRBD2	CASSLRVAGVNEQFF	TGTGCCAGCAGCCTCCGGGTAGCGGGAGTCAATGAGCAGTTCTTC
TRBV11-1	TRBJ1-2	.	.	CASDGGANYGYTF	TGTGCCAGCGACGGGGGTGCTAACTATGGCTACACCTTC
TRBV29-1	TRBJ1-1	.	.	CSVEMGGRVEAFF	TGCAGCGTTGAGATGGGGGGTAGGGTCGAAGCTTTCTTT
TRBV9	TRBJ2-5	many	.	CASSVVPACCRTQYF	TGTGCCAGCAGCGTAGTACCGGCCTGTTGCAGGACCCAGTACTTC
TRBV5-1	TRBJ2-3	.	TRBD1	CASSLDYRGSFPESKKDTQYF	TGCGCCAGCAGCTTGGATTACAGGGGTTCTTTCCCTGAAAGTAAGAAAGATACGCAGTATTTT
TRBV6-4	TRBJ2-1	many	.	CASSDSLRDNEQFF	TGTGCCAGCAGTGACTCACTGCGGGACAATGAGCAGTTCTTC
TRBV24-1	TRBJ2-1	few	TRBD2	CATTSGGDDEQFF	TGTGCCACCACTAGCGGGGGGGACGATGAGCAGTTCTTC
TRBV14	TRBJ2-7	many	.	CASSQDSPAWEQYF	TGTGCCAGCAGCCAAGATTCCCCGGCTTGGGAGCAGTACTTC
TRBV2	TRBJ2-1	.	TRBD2	CASNRGEQKYSEQFF	TGTGCCAGCAATCGGGGGGAGCAGAAATACAGTGAGCAGTTCTTC
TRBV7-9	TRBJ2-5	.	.	CASSLLPRGSGTQYF	TGTGCCAGCAGCTTATTACCTCGGGGCAGCGGGACCCAGTACTTC
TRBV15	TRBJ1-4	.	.	CATSRDSRPLGGEKLFF	TGTGCCACCAGCAGAGATTCGCGACCACTGGGGGGTGAAAAACTGTTTTTT
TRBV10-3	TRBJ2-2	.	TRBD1	CAISSDRGNTGELFF	TGTGCCATCAGTTCGGACAGGGGGAACACCGGGGAGCTGTTTTTT
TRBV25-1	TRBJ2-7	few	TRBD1	CASSGDRSGYEQYF	TGTGCCAGCAGTGGGGACAGGAGCGGCTACGAGCAGTACTTC
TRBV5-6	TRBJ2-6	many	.	CASSLGSGANVLTF	TGTGCCAGCAGCTTGGGCTCTGGGGCCAACGTCCTGACTTTC
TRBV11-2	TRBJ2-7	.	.	CASSLVIGAGGYEQYF	TGTGCCAGCAGCTTAGTTATAGGGGCAGGAGGCTACGAGCAGTACTTC
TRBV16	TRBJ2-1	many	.	CASSPPKLDPYNEQFF	TGTGCCAGCAGCCCCCCTAAGCTGGATCCTTACAATGAGCAGTTCTTC
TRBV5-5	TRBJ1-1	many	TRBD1	CASSAGQGEMNTEAFF	TGTGCCAGCAGCGCGGGACAGGGGGAAATGAACACTGAAGCTTTCTTT
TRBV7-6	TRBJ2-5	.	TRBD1	CASSHRGRETQYF	TGTGCCAGCAGCCACAGGGGGCGGGAGACCCAGTACTTC
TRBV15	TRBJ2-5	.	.	CATRDSWGTQETQYF	TGTGCCACCCGGGACTCATGGGGAACCCAAGAGACCCAGTACTTC
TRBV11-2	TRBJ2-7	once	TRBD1	CASRLVGQGAREQYF	TGTGCCAGCAGGCTCGTGGGGCAGGGGGCCCGGGAGCAGTACTTC
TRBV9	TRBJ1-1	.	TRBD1	CASSGPPEGASSTEAFF	TGTGCCAGCAGCGGGCCTCCTGAGGGGGCGTCTTCCACTGAAGCTTTCTTT
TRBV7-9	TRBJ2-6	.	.	CASNSDSGANVLTF	TGTGCCAGCAACTCCGACTCTGGGGCCAACGTCCTGACTTTC
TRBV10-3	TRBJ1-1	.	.	CASSDLSAATEAFF	TGTGCCAGCAGTGACCTCTCGGCGGCCACTGAAGCTTTCTTT
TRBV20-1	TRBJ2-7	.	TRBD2	CRASGAYEQYF	TGCAGGGCTAGCGGAGCCTACGAGCAGTACTTC
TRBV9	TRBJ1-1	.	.	CASSGRGGMNTEAFF	TGTGCCAGCAGCGGTAGGGGGGGCATGAACACTGAAGCTTTCTTT
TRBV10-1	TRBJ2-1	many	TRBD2	CASSLGSGSYNEQFF	TGCGCCAGCAGTTTGGGTAGCGGGAGCTACAATGAGCAGTTCTTC
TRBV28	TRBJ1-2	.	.	CASLTQYGGQGGYTF	TGTGCCAGCCTCACACAGTACGGGGGGCAGGGAGGCTACACCTTC
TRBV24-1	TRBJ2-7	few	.	CATSGRGPAYEQYF	TGTGCCACCAGTGGGCGGGGGCCGGCCTACGAGCAGTACTTC
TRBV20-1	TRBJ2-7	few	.	CSARDIHSYEQYF	TGCAGTGCCCGGGACATCCACTCCTACGAGCAGTACTTC
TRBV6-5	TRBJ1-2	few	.	CASSYAQNPLANYGYTF	TGTGCCAGCAGTTACGCCCAAAATCCCCTAGCTAACTATGGCTACACCTTC
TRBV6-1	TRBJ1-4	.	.	CASSVNRNEKLFF	TGTGCCAGCAGTGTAAACAGGAATGAAAAACTGTTTTTT
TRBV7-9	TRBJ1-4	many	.	CASSDPSAGMANEKLFF	TGTGCCAGCAGCGACCCATCAGCGGGAATGGCTAATGAAAAACTGTTTTTT
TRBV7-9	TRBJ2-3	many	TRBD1	CASIQGGGQGADTQYF	TGTGCCAGCATCCAGGGAGGGGGACAGGGAGCAGATACGCAGTATTTT
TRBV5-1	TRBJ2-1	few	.	CASSLEGLQSGDEQFF	TGCGCCAGCAGCTTGGAAGGCCTCCAATCCGGGGATGAGCAGTTCTTC
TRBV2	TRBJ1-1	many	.	CASSESQLHTEAFF	TGTGCCAGCAGTGAATCACAATTGCACACTGAAGCTTTCTTT
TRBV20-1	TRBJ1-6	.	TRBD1	CSVRTGIHSYNSPLHF	TGCAGTGTTAGGACAGGCATTCACTCCTATAATTCACCCCTCCACTTT
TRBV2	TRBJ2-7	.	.	CASSGRTGTEQYF	TGTGCCAGCAGTGGACGGACGGGGACCGAGCAGTACTTC
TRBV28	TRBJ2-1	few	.	CASSLSSGVSSYNEQFF	TGTGCCAGCAGTTTATCTAGTGGTGTGAGCTCCTACAATGAGCAGTTCTTC
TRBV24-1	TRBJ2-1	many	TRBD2	CATSSVGRVLPYNEQFF	TGTGCCACCAGCTCGGTGGGGAGGGTCTTGCCCTACAATGAGCAGTTCTTC
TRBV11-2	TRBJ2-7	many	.	CASSPFRSQATHEQYF	TGTGCCAGCAGCCCGTTTCGTTCACAGGCGACCCACGAGCAGTACTTC
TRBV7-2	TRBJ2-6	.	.	CASSSGELAGANVLTF	TGTGCCAGCAGCTCAGGGGAGTTGGCTGGGGCCAACGTCCTGACTTTC
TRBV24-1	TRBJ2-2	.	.	CATSDHTLTGELFF	TGTGCCACCAGTGATCATACCCTTACAGGGGAGCTGTTTTTT
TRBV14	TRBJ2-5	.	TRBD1	CASKGGGQTQHF	TGTGCCAGCAAAGGGGGCGGACAGACCCAGCACTTC
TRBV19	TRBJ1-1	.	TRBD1	CASSMGQPNTEAFF	TGTGCCAGTAGTATGGGACAGCCGAACACTGAAGCTTTCTTT
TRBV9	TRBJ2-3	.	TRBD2	CASSFSGSGRGPDTQYF	TGTGCCAGCAGTTTCTCGGGGAGCGGGAGAGGCCCAGATACGCAGTATTTT